This T cell receptor (beta chain) came from a study of T-cell reconstitution after alpha-beta-depleted transplantation in children. This clonotype was counted between two and nine times. The CDR3 totals 15 residues. CDR1 SQVTM and CDR2 ANQGSEA come from the germline V gene. After removal of 4 bases from V and 3 bases from J, the junction contained 7 bases not matched to a gene. Preparation of the TCRbeta library used unique molecular identifiers. TCRdb re-called the PCR reads with MiXCR, one entry per CDR3 protein. The profile covers approximately 520,000 distinct CDR3 sequences, with more than 9.5% appearing a single time and around 15% taken by the ten largest.

The source is a female patient aged 2-10 years who had a stem cell transplant for aplastic anemia, so the T cells may come from the graft donor. The rearrangement joins TRBV29-1 to TRBJ2-1; the match to TRBD1 covers 9 bases. This specimen was PBMCs, mostly from graft donor cells, taken 180 days after TCRalphabeta/CD19-depleted stem cell transplant. CDR3 region: CSVVVGTGLYNEQFF. CDR3 sequence (DNA): TGCAGCGTTGTCGTGGGGACAGGGCTCTACAATGAGCAGTTCTTC.